The next 10 T cell receptor beta chains were all read from a single sample in a study of T cell responses to AZD1222 COVID-19 vaccine. Clones were read by immunoSEQ multiplex PCR, and TCRdb kept only the in-frame ones, dropping some. This table holds around 150,000 clones, roughly 90% found once. The sequencing used peripheral blood, collected 28 days after the second AZD1222 dose. The receptors were gathered from an adult who received the AZD1222 COVID-19 vaccine.

This chain's CDR3 is CASSNGPIPTDTQYF. CDR3 DNA: TGTGCCAGCAGCAACGGACCTATACCCACAGATACGCAGTATTTT. This chain connects TRBV5-4 to TRBJ2-3; D not certain. Trimming removed 4 bases from V and 2 bases from J, with 14 bases in between. This CDR3 has 15 residues. Germline-derived CDR1 and CDR2 are SGHNT and YYREEE (reference sequence). Together with reference TRBV5-4 and TRBJ2-3, the CDR3 gives the full variable domain: ETGVTQSPTHLIKTRGQQVTLRCSSQSGHNTVSWYQQALGQGPQFIFQYYREEENGRGNFPPRFSGLQFPNYSSELNVNALELDDSALYLCASSNGPIPTDTQYFGPGTRLTVL.

The genes are TRBV30 and TRBJ1-6; 7 bases fit TRBD1. The CDR3 loop spans 13 amino acids. The junction had 9 bases not matched to a gene; V was cut back by 6 bases and J by 10 bases. Germline V lookup: CDR1 GTSNPN, CDR2 SVGIG (reference sequence). DNA of the CDR3: TGTGCCTGCGCCAGGGGGGCAGGGTCACCCCTCCACTTT. The encoded protein is CACARGAGSPLHF.

The table lists this clone with many counts. The CDR3 protein is CASSISGYEQYF. CDR3 in DNA: TGTGCCAGCAGCATAAGTGGCTACGAGCAGTACTTC. V and J are TRBV3-1 (or the pseudogene TRBV3-2) and TRBJ2-7; D unresolved. CDR1 is LGHDT and CDR2 is YNNKEL in the germline V gene (reference sequence). The length of the CDR3 is 12 residues. The germline V and J ends were trimmed by 5 bases and 3 bases, with 8 bases remaining between them.

The chain combines TRBV29-1 with TRBJ1-3; D is undetermined. Trimming shortened V by 1 base and J by 2 bases, and 3 bases separated the two germline ends. CDR1 and CDR2 (germline): SQVTM, ANQGSEA. CDR3 length equals 12 residues. This CDR3 reads CSVEGTGNTIYF. Written as DNA, the CDR3 is TGCAGCGTTGAAGGCACTGGAAACACCATATATTTT.

This chain connects TRBV9 to TRBJ1-6; maybe TRBD1 (5 bases). CDR1 is SGDLS and CDR2 is YYNGEE in the germline V gene. Trimming took 7 bases from V and 10 from J, leaving 15 bases between them. The CDR3 contains 13 residues. The CDR3, as DNA: TGTGCCAGCGGCACCCTGGGGGGATCACCCCTCCACTTT. Translating it yields CASGTLGGSPLHF.

The chain employs TRBV21-1 and TRBJ1-1. TRBV21-1 is tagged as a pseudogene. The CDR3 totals 12 residues. This CDR3 is CAIGLKNTEAFF. CDR3 sequence (DNA): TGTGCCATCGGACTGAAGAACACTGAAGCTTTCTTT.

The rearrangement links TRBV2 to TRBJ2-1, with a tentative D call TRBD2 (6 bases). The CDR3 spans 13 residues. Trimming pared 7 bases from V and 4 bases from J, leaving 11 bases between. Per germline, CDR1 SNHLY and CDR2 FYNNEI. The CDR3 bases are TGTGCCAGCATGACTAGACCATACAATGAGCAGTTCTTC. Its protein is CASMTRPYNEQFF.

This rearrangement joins TRBV6-5 to TRBJ1-1, with unresolved D. The V and J ends lost 3 bases and 7 bases respectively, with 12 bases between them. Germline CDR1 and CDR2: MNHEY and SVGAGI. The CDR3 is made up of 13 amino acids. The CDR3 DNA is TGTGCCAGCAGTTATCCGGGTAACGGTGAAGCTTTCTTT. It translates to CASSYPGNGEAFF.

This chain links TRBV27 with TRBJ1-6; D uncertain. Germline V gives CDR1 MNHEY, CDR2 SMNVEV (reference sequence). Between the trimmed V and J ends, which lost 6 bases and 4 bases, there was a span of 16 bases. This CDR3 comprises 16 residues. The DNA of the CDR3 is TGTGCCAGCAGATGGGCCGGGAGCCTGTATAATTCACCCCTCCACTTT. Protein product: CASRWAGSLYNSPLHF.

The chain is built from TRBV5-4 and TRBJ1-2; D unresolved. This CDR3 is 12 amino acids long. Germline-derived CDR1 and CDR2 are SGHNT and YYREEE (reference sequence). The germline V and J ends were trimmed by 3 bases and 4 bases, with 7 bases remaining between them. CDR3 sequence: CASSSMGYGYTF. CDR3 coding DNA: TGTGCCAGCAGCTCTATGGGCTATGGCTACACCTTC.